These 8 T cell receptor beta chains were all obtained from the same sample, sequenced in a study of T cells in localized non-small cell lung cancer. The table came from immunoSEQ multiplex PCR; TCRdb's copy has only in-frame clones and leaves some out. Counted here are tens of thousands of clones, 85% to 90% occurring once; the ten biggest clones make up about 20%. This material consisted of peripheral blood, taken before any cancer treatment. These TCRs come from a woman aged 35 to 70 with stage I squamous cell lung carcinoma.

The CDR3 here is CASSINGGYEQYF. Written as DNA, the CDR3 is TGTGCCAGTAGTATCAACGGGGGCTACGAGCAGTACTTC. The chain is built from TRBV19 and TRBJ2-7, with D possibly matching TRBD2 (6 bases). In germline, CDR1 is LNHDA, CDR2 SQIVND (reference sequence). V lost 3 bases to trimming and J lost 3 bases, with 9 bases between them. The CDR3 runs 13 residues.

The rearrangement uses TRBV30 and TRBJ2-7; D gene uncertain. CDR3 size: 14 residues. V lost 4 bases and J 0 bases, leaving 13 bases between the germline ends. Looked up from germline, CDR1 is GTSNPN and CDR2 is SVGIG (reference sequence). The chain's CDR3 is CAWNSGFNSYEQYF. Here the CDR3 DNA reads TGTGCCTGGAACTCCGGGTTTAACTCCTACGAGCAGTACTTC.

This chain joins TRBV7-9 and TRBJ2-2; D is ambiguous. This CDR3 has 15 amino acids. CDR1 is SEHNR and CDR2 is FQNEAQ in the germline V gene (reference sequence). V was pared by 4 bases and J by 7 bases, with 16 bases between. The CDR3 reads CASSSPGRQGGELFF. For the CDR3, the DNA is TGTGCCAGCAGCTCCCCTGGCAGACAAGGCGGGGAGCTGTTTTTT.

The chain couples TRBV4-1 to TRBJ2-3; TRBD2 aligns across 11 bases. This CDR3 spans 17 amino acids. Trimming cost V 5 bases and J 3 bases; bases outside gene matches: 10. The V gene's germline CDR1 is MGHRA and CDR2 YSYEKL. The CDR3 DNA follows: TGCGCCAGCAGCTATGAACTGGGACTAGCGGTGACAGATACGCAGTATTTT. It codes for CASSYELGLAVTDTQYF.

The V call is TRBV4-1, the J call TRBJ2-1; TRBD2 might be the D (6 bases). The CDR3 sequence is 16 residues long. Looked up from germline, CDR1 is MGHRA and CDR2 is YSYEKL. The ends were cut back, 0 bases at V and 4 bases at J, with 13 bases in the middle. CDR3 nucleotides: TGCGCCAGCAGCCAAGACGTTAGCGGTGATTACAATGAGCAGTTCTTC. Its protein is CASSQDVSGDYNEQFF.

This sequence joins TRBV27 and TRBJ2-2, with TRBD1 matching 7 bases. Germline lookup yields CDR1 MNHEY and CDR2 SMNVEV (reference sequence). V lost 3 bases to trimming and J lost 7 bases; unmatched junction nucleotides: 11. The CDR3 has 16 amino acids. CDR3 coding DNA: TGTGCCAGCAGTTTGATAGGAACAGGGGTAATCGGGGAGCTGTTTTTT. As protein: CASSLIGTGVIGELFF.

The V gene is TRBV6-1, the J gene TRBJ2-7, with 7 positions matching TRBD1. Germline CDR1 and CDR2: MNHNS and SASEGT. V shed 5 bases and J 2 bases; nucleotides not matched to a gene: 9. This CDR3 has 15 residues. CDR3 nucleotide sequence: TGTGCCAGCAGTTGGGACAGCTCTGGTCCCTACGAGCAGTACTTC. As protein: CASSWDSSGPYEQYF.

The chain is built from TRBV19 and TRBJ1-1, with D perhaps TRBD1 (6 bases). CDR3 size: 10 residues. V dropped 10 bases and J dropped 11 bases, with 14 bases sitting between them. The germline V gene has CDR1 LNHDA and CDR2 SQIVND (reference sequence). CDR3 in amino acids: CAKVQGGAFF. For the CDR3, the DNA is TGTGCCAAAGTACAGGGTGGGGCTTTCTTT. Combining the CDR3 with reference TRBV19 and TRBJ1-1 gives the whole variable domain DGGITQSPKYLFRKEGQNVTLSCEQNLNHDAMYWYRQDPGQGLRLIYYSQIVNDFQKGDIAEGYSVSREKKESFPLTVTSAQKNPTAFYLCAKVQGGAFFGQGTRLTVV.